This entry features one T cell receptor (beta chain) sequence. Generated by immunoSEQ multiplex PCR, the TCRdb table keeps only in-frame clones and is missing some. The sample carries 310,000 or so clones, roughly 89% recorded once. V trimming: 0 bases; J trimming: 9 bases; junction bases outside the gene matches: 10. The V gene's germline CDR1 is SEHNR and CDR2 FQNEAQ (reference sequence). This CDR3 is built from 16 residues. This sample was included in a study of blood T cell repertoires in COVID-19. Study overall: PBMCs, B-cell-depleted T cells, or T cells provided the cDNA or gDNA that made up the material.

The study recruited people aged about 18 to 95 years across more than 20 US areas. This clonotype was sampled from a woman younger than 30 who had recovered from COVID-19. This chain links TRBV7-9 with TRBJ1-4, with 7 bases fitting TRBD1. The sequencing input was PBMCs or T cells enriched from blood (not recorded which). The CDR3 is CASSLAVEGAFQKLFF. In nucleotides, the CDR3 is TGTGCCAGCAGCTTAGCCGTAGAGGGGGCTTTTCAAAAACTGTTTTTT.